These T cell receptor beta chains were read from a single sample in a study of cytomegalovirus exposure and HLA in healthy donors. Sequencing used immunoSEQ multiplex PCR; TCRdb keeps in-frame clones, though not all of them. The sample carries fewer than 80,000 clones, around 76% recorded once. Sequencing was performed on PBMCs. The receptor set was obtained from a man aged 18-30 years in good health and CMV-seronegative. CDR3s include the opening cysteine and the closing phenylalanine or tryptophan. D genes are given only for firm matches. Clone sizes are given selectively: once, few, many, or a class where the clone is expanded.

CASSLTATDGQETQYF	TGCGCCAGCAGCTTGACGGCGACAGACGGGCAAGAGACCCAGTACTTC	-	TRBV5-1	TRBJ2-5	-
CASSIGVSEAFF	TGTGCCAGTAGTATAGGCGTGAGTGAAGCTTTCTTT	few	TRBV19	TRBJ1-1	-
CASSYTRGRQETQYF	TGTGCCAGCAGTTACACAAGGGGGCGACAAGAGACCCAGTACTTC	-	TRBV6-5	TRBJ2-5	TRBD1
CASSLSTQGARNYGYTF	TGTGCCAGCAGCTTATCCACACAGGGGGCAAGGAACTATGGCTACACCTTC	-	TRBV13	TRBJ1-2	TRBD1
CASSPGHDSPLHF	TGTGCCAGCTCACCGGGACACGATTCACCCCTCCACTTT	-	TRBV18	TRBJ1-6	-
CASTYRGQGSGYTF	TGTGCCAGCACCTACCGAGGACAGGGGAGTGGCTACACCTTC	-	TRBV7-2	TRBJ1-2	TRBD1
CASSPTGSDTQYF	TGTGCCAGCAGTCCCACAGGGTCAGATACGCAGTATTTT	-	TRBV19	TRBJ2-3	-
CASSLFHPREEQYF	TGTGCCAGCAGCTTATTCCATCCTCGAGAAGAGCAGTACTTC	-	TRBV11-2	TRBJ2-5	-
CASREPGQGRELFF	TGTGCCAGCAGGGAACCGGGACAGGGTAGGGAGCTGTTTTTT	-	TRBV2	TRBJ2-2	TRBD1
CASSPQPGQNTEAFF	TGTGCCAGCTCACCGCAACCGGGACAGAACACTGAAGCTTTCTTT	-	TRBV18	TRBJ1-1	-